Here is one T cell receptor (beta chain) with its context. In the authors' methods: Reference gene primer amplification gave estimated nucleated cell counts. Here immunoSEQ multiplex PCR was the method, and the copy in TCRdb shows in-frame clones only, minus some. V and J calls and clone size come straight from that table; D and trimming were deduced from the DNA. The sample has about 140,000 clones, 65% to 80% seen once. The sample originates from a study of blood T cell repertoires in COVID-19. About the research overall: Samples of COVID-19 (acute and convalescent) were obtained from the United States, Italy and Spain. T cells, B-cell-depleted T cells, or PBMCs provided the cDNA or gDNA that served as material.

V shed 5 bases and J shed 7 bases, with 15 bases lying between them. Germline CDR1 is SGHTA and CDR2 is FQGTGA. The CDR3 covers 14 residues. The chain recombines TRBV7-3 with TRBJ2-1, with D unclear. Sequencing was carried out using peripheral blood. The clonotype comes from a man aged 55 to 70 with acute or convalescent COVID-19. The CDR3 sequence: CASSLSRGRNEQFF. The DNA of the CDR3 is TGTGCCAGCAGCCTCTCCCGAGGAAGAAATGAGCAGTTCTTC. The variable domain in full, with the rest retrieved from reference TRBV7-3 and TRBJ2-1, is GAGVSQTPSNKVTEKGKYVELRCDPISGHTALYWYRQSLGQGPEFLIYFQGTGAADDSGLPNDRFFAVRPEGSVSTLKIQRTERGDSAVYLCASSLSRGRNEQFFGPGTRLTVL.